Following are 25 T cell receptor beta chains from one sample sequenced in a study of cytomegalovirus exposure and HLA in healthy donors. Primers included in the PCR were 60 Vbeta and 13 Jbeta primers. The method was immunoSEQ multiplex PCR; TCRdb's version includes in-frame clones alone and lacks a portion of them. Seen here are about 89,000 clones, approximately 70% observed once, and the top ten hold approximately 2.3%. Material: PBMCs. These receptor sequences come from a man aged 25 to 40 in good health and CMV-seronegative.

The chain combines TRBV4-3 with TRBJ1-3; D may be TRBD1 (6 bases). V dropped 2 bases and J dropped 6 bases, with 17 bases sitting between them. CDR1 and CDR2 (germline): LGHNA, YSLEER. The CDR3 runs 16 residues. The CDR3 nucleotides read TGCGCCAGCAGCCAAATCCAGGGGATAAGCGAAAACACCATATATTTT. This gives the protein CASSQIQGISENTIYF.

The V gene is TRBV18, the J gene TRBJ2-3; D perhaps matches TRBD2 (6 bases). The CDR3 has 15 residues. Germline V gene data show CDR1 as KGHSH and CDR2 as LQKENI. Deletions cut 5 bases from V and 4 bases from J, with 16 bases between. The CDR3, as DNA: TGTGCCAGCTCATCCGGGACTTTGGTGGCAGATACGCAGTATTTT. Translated, it gives CASSSGTLVADTQYF.

This clone occurred a few times. The chain couples TRBV4-3 to TRBJ1-4; D gene unclear. Trimming removed 0 bases at V and 3 bases at J, with 8 bases between. Germline CDR1 LGHNA, CDR2 YSLEER. The CDR3 is 15 amino acids. CDR3 in amino acids: CASSQDEVPNEKLFF. The CDR3 DNA is TGCGCCAGCAGCCAAGATGAGGTGCCTAATGAAAAACTGTTTTTT.

This clone was counted a few times. J is TRBJ2-6 and V is TRBV30; no clear D. The V and J ends lost 5 bases and 1 base respectively, with 9 bases between them. Germline V gene sequence: CDR1 GTSNPN, CDR2 SVGIG (reference sequence). CDR3 length equals 14 residues. CDR3 region: CAWDSASGANVLTF. The CDR3 DNA reads as TGTGCCTGGGACTCCGCATCTGGGGCCAACGTCCTGACTTTC.

The V and J genes are TRBV6-1 and TRBJ1-2; possibly TRBD1 for D (5 bases). The CDR3 has 11 residues. V was trimmed by 7 bases and J by 7 bases, leaving 10 bases between them. Germline V gives CDR1 MNHNS, CDR2 SASEGT. CDR3 in amino acids: CASTQGRGYTF. In DNA form, the CDR3 reads TGTGCCAGCACGCAGGGTCGTGGCTACACCTTC.

This chain connects TRBV7-3 to TRBJ2-1; TRBD1 might be the D (7 bases). Germline V gives CDR1 SGHTA, CDR2 FQGTGA. The germline V and J ends were trimmed by 5 bases and 7 bases, with 15 bases remaining between them. This CDR3 has 14 amino acids. Written as DNA, the CDR3 is TGTGCCAGCAGCCTAGGGGGCGGGGCGAATGAGCAGTTCTTC. Residues: CASSLGGGANEQFF.

Points on this clone: At one end, the junction sequence differs from germline, possibly due to a read error. The chain joins TRBV4-1 to TRBJ2-7; D is undetermined. This CDR3 is 14 amino acids long. Germline assignment: CDR1 MGHRA and CDR2 YSYEKL. DNA for the CDR3: TGCGCCAGCAGCCAAGATCAGTGGCTGGGCGAGCAGTATTTC. Translating it yields CASSQDQWLGEQYF.

This chain's CDR3 is CASSRGLAVYEQYF. In DNA, the CDR3 is TGCGCCAGCAGCCGCGGACTAGCGGTATACGAGCAGTACTTC. This chain joins TRBV5-1 and TRBJ2-7; 10 bases fit TRBD2. The CDR3 is 14 amino acids. Germline V gene data show CDR1 as SGHRS and CDR2 as YFSETQ. The ends lost 4 bases at V and 4 bases at J; junction bases unmatched: 5.

The V call is TRBV5-4, the J call TRBJ1-1; a possible D gene is TRBD1 (5 bases). The CDR3 totals 15 residues. Trimming shortened V by 4 bases and J by 1 base, and 14 bases separated the two germline ends. Germline lookup yields CDR1 SGHNT and CDR2 YYREEE (reference sequence). The CDR3 protein is CASSGPGLENTEAFF. As DNA, the CDR3 is TGTGCCAGCAGCGGCCCGGGACTGGAGAACACTGAAGCTTTCTTT.

This chain links TRBV19 with TRBJ1-5; TRBD1 agrees at 7 bases. This CDR3 region has 14 residues. Germline V gene lookup returns CDR1 LNHDA and CDR2 SQIVND (reference sequence). Trimming removed 5 bases from V and 4 bases from J; junction bases left unmatched: 5. The chain's CDR3 is CASSGGQPNQPQHF. Here the CDR3 DNA reads TGTGCCAGTAGTGGGGGACAGCCAAATCAGCCCCAGCATTTT.

The chain links TRBV2 to TRBJ1-1, with a possible D match to TRBD1 (5 bases). The CDR3 has 15 residues. The V end was cut by 6 bases, the J end by 3 bases, with 17 bases between. CDR1 and CDR2 (germline): SNHLY, FYNNEI. CDR3 sequence: CASSVDLLRDTEAFF. The CDR3 nucleotides read TGTGCCAGCAGCGTCGACTTACTCAGGGACACTGAAGCTTTCTTT.

The chain has TRBV10-3 and TRBJ2-5, with D perhaps TRBD2 (5 bases). Germline values: CDR1 ENHRY, CDR2 SYGVKD. This CDR3 is 13 amino acids long. The V end lost 11 bases, the J end lost 2 bases, and 15 bases lay between the germline ends. The CDR3 DNA follows: TGTGCCGCCTCCTCGGGATCACAAGAGACCCAGTACTTC. Amino acids: CAASSGSQETQYF.

The V and J genes are TRBV7-9 and TRBJ2-7, with D maybe TRBD1 (6 bases). Looked up from germline, CDR1 is SEHNR and CDR2 is FQNEAQ (reference sequence). The length of the CDR3 is 14 residues. The ends were cut back, 5 bases at V and 3 bases at J, with 14 bases in the middle. The CDR3 region is CASSVTGQVYEQYF. The CDR3 region has the DNA TGTGCCAGCAGCGTTACAGGGCAGGTCTACGAGCAGTACTTC. Together with reference TRBV7-9 and TRBJ2-7, the CDR3 gives the full variable domain: DTGVSQNPRHKITKRGQNVTFRCDPISEHNRLYWYRQTLGQGPEFLTYFQNEAQLEKSRLLSDRFSAERPKGSFSTLEIQRTEQGDSAMYLCASSVTGQVYEQYFGPGTRLTVT.

V is TRBV5-4 and J is TRBJ2-7; D perhaps matches TRBD1 (5 bases). Trimming stripped 5 bases from V and 3 bases from J, with 12 bases between. This CDR3 has 13 residues. Germline V lookup: CDR1 SGHNT, CDR2 YYREEE (reference sequence). The CDR3 reads CASSPQVGYEQYF. CDR3 nucleotide sequence: TGTGCCAGCAGTCCACAGGTAGGCTACGAGCAGTACTTC.

This chain joins TRBV5-1 and TRBJ1-1; 7 bases map to TRBD1. Unmatched junction bases numbered 9, after V lost 3 bases and J lost 4 bases. Germline lookup yields CDR1 SGHRS and CDR2 YFSETQ. CDR3 length equals 15 residues. The CDR3: CASSSLQGQSTEAFF. CDR3 nucleotides: TGCGCCAGCAGCTCGTTACAGGGGCAGAGCACTGAAGCTTTCTTT.

With respect to this clone: One end of the junction is discordant with germline, which a read error may explain. The chain links TRBV7-7 to TRBJ1-1; 7 nucleotides align to TRBD1. Per germline, CDR1 SSHAT and CDR2 FNYEAQ (reference sequence). The CDR3 is made up of 13 amino acids. The CDR3 DNA follows: TGTGCTAGCAGCAAGACAGGGTCTGCTGAAGCTTTCTTT. Protein sequence: CASSKTGSAEAFF. Supplemented by reference TRBV7-7 and TRBJ1-1, the full variable domain reads GAGVSQSPRYKVTKRGQDVTLRCDPISSHATLYWYQQALGQGPEFLTYFNYEAQPDKSGLPSDRFSAERPEGSISTLTIQRTEQRDSAMYRCASSKTGSAEAFFGQGTRLTVV.

This clone was observed a few times. V and J are TRBV27 and TRBJ2-2; D possibly corresponds to TRBD1 (5 bases). CDR1 MNHEY and CDR2 SMNVEV come from the germline V gene (reference sequence). The CDR3 totals 15 residues. Between the trimmed V and J ends, which lost 5 bases and 1 base, there was a span of 11 bases. For the CDR3, the DNA is TGTGCCAGCAGTCCCTGGACACAGAACACCGGGGAGCTGTTTTTT. This gives the protein CASSPWTQNTGELFF.

V usage is TRBV29-1 and J usage is TRBJ1-4; 11 bases align to TRBD1. The CDR3 length is 13 residues. The trim removed 6 bases at V and 8 bases at J, leaving 5 bases unmatched. Germline CDR1 is SQVTM and CDR2 is ANQGSEA. CDR3 sequence (DNA): TGCAGCGTGGGGACAGGGGGAGAGGAAAAACTGTTTTTT. It is translated as CSVGTGGEEKLFF.

This chain links TRBV28 with TRBJ2-7, with D possibly matching TRBD1 (6 bases). V was shortened by 6 bases and J by 3 bases, with 12 bases between the two germline ends. The CDR3 is made up of 13 amino acids. In germline, CDR1 is MDHEN, CDR2 SYDVKM. The CDR3 nucleotides read TGTGCCAGCAGAAGGGGACAAGGCTACGAGCAGTACTTC. Encoded protein: CASRRGQGYEQYF.

V usage is TRBV28 and J usage is TRBJ2-1; 12 positions match TRBD2. J was trimmed by 7 bases and V by 3 bases; bases with no gene match: 4. Germline loops: CDR1 MDHEN, CDR2 SYDVKM. This CDR3 spans 15 amino acids. CDR3 coding DNA: TGTGCCAGCAGTTTCGCTAGCGGGGGGGCGAATGAGCAGTTCTTC. Amino acid sequence: CASSFASGGANEQFF.

The rearrangement links TRBV30 to TRBJ1-1; 7 bases are a match to TRBD1. From germline, CDR1 is GTSNPN and CDR2 SVGIG (reference sequence). CDR3 size: 13 residues. The junction had 4 bases not matched to a gene; V was cut back by 0 bases and J by 6 bases. The CDR3 DNA reads TGTGCCTGGAGTGTAGGGGGCGCGTCTGAAGCTTTCTTT. Translated, it gives CAWSVGGASEAFF.

The V call is TRBV7-2, the J call TRBJ2-3; TRBD2 aligns across 14 bases. With 1 base clipped from V and 4 bases from J, the junction kept 4 bases outside the gene matches. CDR1 and CDR2 (germline): SGHTA, FQGNSA. The length of the CDR3 is 17 residues. The CDR3 region is CASSLGLAGGRSDTQYF. As DNA, the CDR3 is TGTGCCAGCAGCTTAGGACTAGCGGGAGGGAGGTCAGATACGCAGTATTTT.

The V call is TRBV4-1, the J call TRBJ1-1, with D perhaps matching TRBD1 (6 bases). The V gene lost 6 bases and the J gene lost 4 bases, with 18 bases spanning the gap. Germline CDR1 reads MGHRA; CDR2 reads YSYEKL. The CDR3 runs 15 residues. The DNA of the CDR3 is TGCGCCAGCAGTCTGGGACATAGCTCGTCCACTGAAGCTTTCTTT. Its protein is CASSLGHSSSTEAFF.

This clone was seen once. The chain carries TRBV28 and TRBJ2-2; 7 bases match TRBD2. The germline CDR1 and CDR2 sequences are MDHEN and SYDVKM. Trimming took 7 bases from V and 4 from J; bases not matched to a gene: 9. The CDR3 consists of 15 residues. The DNA for the CDR3 is TGTGCCAGCACGACCCGGGAGGTAGTCACCGGGGAGCTGTTTTTT. Translating it yields CASTTREVVTGELFF.

Concerning this clone: Additional DNA sequences in this sample encode the identical CDR3. This chain connects TRBV27 to TRBJ2-7; D possibly corresponds to TRBD1 (6 bases). The germline V gene encodes CDR1 MNHEY and CDR2 SMNVEV (reference sequence). This CDR3 spans 13 amino acids. Trimming removed 5 bases from V and 2 bases from J, with 10 bases in between. The CDR3 DNA is TGTGCCAGCAGTATCACAGGGACCTACGAGCAGTACTTC. This codes for CASSITGTYEQYF.